This T cell receptor (beta chain) emerged from a study of cytomegalovirus exposure and HLA in healthy donors. PCR used 60 Vbeta primers and 13 Jbeta primers. Data came from immunoSEQ multiplex PCR; TCRdb stores just in-frame clones and leaves some out. In the table there are about 140,000 clones, about four fifths of which are singletons. This CDR3 contains 12 residues. The germline CDR1 and CDR2 sequences are SQVTM and ANQGSEA. V shed 6 bases and J 4 bases; nucleotides not matched to a gene: 3. Regarding this clone: Its antigen is currently unknown.

Points from the study as a whole: Most TCR beta V segments were productive about 87% or about 30% of the time in an earlier analysis. Diagnosis of cytomegalovirus status made by the classifier reportedly showed high specificity and sensitivity.

The rearrangement uses TRBV29-1 and TRBJ2-7; 10 nucleotides match TRBD1. Sequencing used PBMCs. This receptor was identified in a man aged 18 to 30 in good health and CMV-seropositive. The CDR3 DNA reads TGCAGCGTGGGACAGGGGCGGTACGAGCAGTACTTC. Translation gives CSVGQGRYEQYF.